Listed below are T cell receptor beta chains from one sample, sequenced in a study of T cell changes during pregnancy in multiple sclerosis. TCRdb keeps only in-frame clones here, not all; method: immunoSEQ multiplex PCR. The sample contains tens of thousands of clones, 94% of which appear only once. The sample was peripheral blood, taken in the second trimester of pregnancy. These receptors originate from a female donor in good health, enrolled as a control in a pregnancy study. The conserved cysteine and the conserved F or W are not part of the CDR3 here. Clone sizes are given selectively: once, few, many, or a class where the clone is expanded.

size: once
V: TRBV29-1
J: TRBJ2-1
CDR3: SVGGRTYNEQF

size: NA
V: TRBV5-4
J: TRBJ2-7
CDR3: ASSPALAGGIYEQY

size: NA
V: TRBV28
J: TRBJ1-1
CDR3: ASSSPRGVNTEAF

size: NA
V: TRBV4-2
J: TRBJ2-7
CDR3: ASRQSTTSGDYEQY

size: NA
V: TRBV15
J: TRBJ1-5
CDR3: ATSRDLSNQPQH

size: NA
V: TRBV6-6
J: TRBJ2-3
CDR3: ASSYAESTDTQY

size: NA
V: TRBV19
J: TRBJ2-6
CDR3: ASSTQGAPVA

size: NA
V: TRBV28
J: TRBJ2-2
CDR3: ASSTRTEANTGELF

size: NA
V: TRBV7-9
J: TRBJ2-7
CDR3: ASSLGYPGQPYEQY

size: NA
V: TRBV5-5
J: TRBJ2-1
CDR3: ASSVRDYPYNEQF

size: NA
V: TRBV28
J: TRBJ2-3
CDR3: ASSLTSGRGTQY

size: NA
V: TRBV19
J: TRBJ2-6
CDR3: ASSIDGTGISGANVLT

size: NA
V: TRBV28
J: TRBJ2-3
CDR3: ATETSGVGDTQY

size: NA
V: TRBV4-2
J: TRBJ2-3
CDR3: ASSQDRSGGRTDTQY

size: once
V: TRBV6-6
J: TRBJ1-5
CDR3: ASSRTGYGQPQH

size: NA
V: TRBV6-4
J: TRBJ2-1
CDR3: ASSEDGTGRQF

size: NA
V: TRBV28
J: TRBJ2-7
CDR3: ASSGELAGVYEQY

size: NA
V: TRBV4-1
J: TRBJ1-4
CDR3: ASSQVSYRGYEKLF

size: NA
V: TRBV2
J: TRBJ2-3
CDR3: ASSEGGTDTQY

size: NA
V: TRBV6-1
J: TRBJ1-2
CDR3: ASNRENYGYT

size: NA
V: TRBV7-9
J: TRBJ2-2
CDR3: ASSLVGLGSGELF

size: few
V: TRBV5-8
J: TRBJ2-1
CDR3: ASSSIAGNNEQF

size: NA
V: TRBV9
J: TRBJ1-1
CDR3: ASSSQQGRNTEAF

size: NA
V: TRBV11-3
J: TRBJ2-7
CDR3: ASSLRERQGLTYEQY

size: NA
V: TRBV5-1
J: TRBJ2-5
CDR3: ASSPGTSGGQETQY

size: NA
V: TRBV30
J: TRBJ2-7
CDR3: AWSDSGGSGEQY

size: NA
V: TRBV5-1
J: TRBJ2-7
CDR3: ASSLEGGLSYEQY

size: NA
V: TRBV10-1
J: TRBJ2-7
CDR3: ASSGGRDRSKLAGDCWSYEQY

size: NA
V: TRBV18
J: TRBJ2-1
CDR3: ASSPPGGYYNEQF

size: NA
V: TRBV5-1
J: TRBJ2-1
CDR3: ASSPTSGAYNEQF

size: NA
V: TRBV28
J: TRBJ2-7
CDR3: ASSPGAGTEYEQY

size: NA
V: TRBV7-8
J: TRBJ2-1
CDR3: ASSLRRGEIWDEQF

size: NA
V: TRBV4-2
J: TRBJ1-4
CDR3: ASSQPGRGNEKLF

size: NA
V: TRBV2
J: TRBJ2-7
CDR3: ASSEVQNSYEQY

size: NA
V: TRBV11-2
J: TRBJ2-5
CDR3: ASSLGQGQETQY

size: NA
V: TRBV6-6
J: TRBJ2-5
CDR3: ASMIQTGVGETQY

size: NA
V: TRBV6-6
J: TRBJ2-3
CDR3: ASSDWGATTDTQY

size: NA
V: TRBV5-1
J: TRBJ2-2
CDR3: ASSTTTGTSGRVAGELF

size: once
V: TRBV28
J: TRBJ1-2
CDR3: ASSLTGTSYGYT

size: NA
V: TRBV28
J: TRBJ1-3
CDR3: ASSLSRGGNTIY

size: NA
V: TRBV29-1
J: TRBJ1-4
CDR3: SVEKWTARGEKLF

size: NA
V: TRBV10-3
J: TRBJ2-7
CDR3: AISERSSGMNEQY

size: once
V: TRBV28
J: TRBJ1-1
CDR3: ASSLYTRDTEAF

size: NA
V: TRBV27
J: TRBJ2-7
CDR3: ASSRTDSSYEQY

size: NA
V: TRBV5-1
J: TRBJ1-2
CDR3: ASSFSGGLDYGYT

size: NA
V: TRBV19
J: TRBJ2-7
CDR3: ASSMGGLAAREQY

size: NA
V: TRBV7-8
J: TRBJ2-5
CDR3: ASSLTDRDQETQY

size: NA
V: TRBV2
J: NA
CDR3: ASSGTSYHEQY

size: NA
V: TRBV5-4
J: TRBJ2-2
CDR3: ASSLVWAANTGELF

size: NA
V: TRBV7-2
J: TRBJ2-7
CDR3: ASSLKMREPGEQY

size: NA
V: TRBV4-2
J: TRBJ2-3
CDR3: ASSQRLAERTDTQY

size: NA
V: TRBV7-2
J: TRBJ2-1
CDR3: ASSPQGQGADEQF

size: NA
V: TRBV19
J: TRBJ1-5
CDR3: ASSIIRGTGQPQH